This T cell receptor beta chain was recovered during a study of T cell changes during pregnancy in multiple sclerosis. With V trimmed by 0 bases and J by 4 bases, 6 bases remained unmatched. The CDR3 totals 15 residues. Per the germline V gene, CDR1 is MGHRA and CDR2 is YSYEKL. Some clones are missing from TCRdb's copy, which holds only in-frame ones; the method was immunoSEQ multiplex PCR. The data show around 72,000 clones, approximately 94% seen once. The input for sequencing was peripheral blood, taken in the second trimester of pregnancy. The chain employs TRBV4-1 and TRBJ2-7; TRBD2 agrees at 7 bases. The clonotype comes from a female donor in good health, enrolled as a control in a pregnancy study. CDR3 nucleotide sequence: TGCGCCAGCAGCCAAGATGGGGCGGGGGAATACGAGCAGTACTTC. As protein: CASSQDGAGEYEQYF.